The 16 T cell receptor beta chains reported below all come from one sample, sequenced in a study of T cell responses to AZD1222 COVID-19 vaccine (dated by TCRdb to the early 2020s). What the time point label conveys for this sample: baseline before first vaccination. The method behind the library was the immunoSEQ multiplex PCR assay. The source is immuneACCESS, and TCRdb retained only in-frame sequences with V and J called. Part of the clones is not carried over; for the studies checked, unresolved V genes explain less than half of this, and the remainder is unexplained. The sample table lists more than 85,000 clones, nearly 90% of them with a count of one. The ten most abundant clones make up approximately 3% of the sample. Sequencing used peripheral blood, obtained on day 0 of AZD1222 vaccination. All receptors derive from an adult in good health.

This clone was observed a single time. The J gene is TRBJ2-2, the V gene TRBV6-5, with TRBD1 matching over 10 bases. J lost 5 bases, V lost 5 bases, and 5 bases had no gene match. The CDR3 is made up of 15 amino acids. Germline V gives CDR1 MNHEY, CDR2 SVGAGI. The DNA of the CDR3 is TGTGCCAGCAGTATGACAGGGGGCGAGACCGGGGAGCTGTTTTTT. Encoded protein: CASSMTGGETGELFF.

The CDR3 is CAWRSGVGGYTF. CDR3 in DNA: TGTGCCTGGAGGTCAGGGGTTGGGGGCTACACCTTC. The chain links TRBV30 to TRBJ1-2; D may be TRBD1 (6 bases). Germline CDR1 is GTSNPN and CDR2 is SVGIG (reference sequence). This CDR3 comprises 12 residues. V shed 3 bases and J shed 8 bases, with 13 bases lying between them.

The CDR3 is CASSTRAYNEQFF. CDR3 bases: TGCGCCAGCAGCACCCGGGCCTACAATGAGCAGTTCTTC. This chain links TRBV5-1 with TRBJ2-1, with D uncertain. With 4 bases removed from V and 2 bases from J, the gap between germline ends came to 7 bases. CDR1 is SGHRS, CDR2 YFSETQ, per germline. This CDR3 is built from 13 residues. The full variable domain, with the rest looked up from reference TRBV5-1 and TRBJ2-1, is KAGVTQTPRYLIKTRGQQVTLSCSPISGHRSVSWYQQTPGQGLQFLFEYFSETQRNKGNFPGRFSGRQFSNSRSEMNVSTLELGDSALYLCASSTRAYNEQFFGPGTRLTVL.

This CDR3 is CAISESNGGYTEAFF. The CDR3 nucleotides are TGTGCCATCAGTGAGTCGAATGGAGGGTACACTGAAGCTTTCTTT. The chain combines TRBV10-3 with TRBJ1-1; D is uncertain. CDR3 length: 15 amino acids. Germline-derived CDR1 and CDR2 are ENHRY and SYGVKD. Trimming cost V 0 bases and J 3 bases, with 11 bases left between them.

The rearrangement uses TRBV7-2 and TRBJ1-1, with a weak D call TRBD1 (5 bases). Germline V gene data show CDR1 as SGHTA and CDR2 as FQGNSA. CDR3 size: 15 residues. V lost 4 bases to trimming and J lost 1 base, with 13 bases between them. The CDR3, as DNA: TGTGCCAGCAGCTACGCCGGGGCCGGGAACACTGAAGCTTTCTTT. Translation: CASSYAGAGNTEAFF. Variable domain in full (rest from reference TRBV7-2 and TRBJ1-1): GAGVSQSPSNKVTEKGKDVELRCDPISGHTALYWYRQSLGQGLEFLIYFQGNSAPDKSGLPSDRFSAERTGGSVSTLTIQRTQQEDSAVYLCASSYAGAGNTEAFFGQGTRLTVV.

The chain is built from TRBV6-2 or TRBV6-3 and TRBJ1-5; TRBD1 might be the D (5 bases). Germline V gene data show CDR1 as MNHEY and CDR2 as SVGEGT. V lost 6 bases and J 1 base, leaving 22 bases between the germline ends. The CDR3 loop spans 18 amino acids. The CDR3 DNA reads as TGTGCCAGCAGCCGGGCCCAAATGGGGGAAGCGAGCAATCAGCCCCAGCATTTT. It is translated as CASSRAQMGEASNQPQHF.

This chain joins TRBV7-2 and TRBJ2-7; 9 bases fit TRBD1. Germline V gene data show CDR1 as SGHTA and CDR2 as FQGNSA. The CDR3 contains 16 residues. V was clipped by 6 bases and J by 6 bases; unmatched bases: 15. CDR3 sequence: CASRTGTGSIFGEQYF. CDR3 nucleotides: TGTGCCAGCAGAACCGGGACAGGGAGTATTTTTGGCGAGCAGTACTTC.

This rearrangement joins TRBV6-6 to TRBJ2-3, with 9 bases identical to TRBD2. Germline trimming cut 5 bases from V and 2 bases from J; bases unmatched to any gene: 23. CDR1 is MNHNY, CDR2 SVGAGI, per germline (reference sequence). This CDR3 has 21 residues. CDR3 sequence (DNA): TGTGCCAGCAGTCGGGGGGCTTATAGCGGGGGCCCCGGCACCCCCACAGATACGCAGTATTTT. This translates into CASSRGAYSGGPGTPTDTQYF.

The chain combines TRBV2 with TRBJ1-5; D might be TRBD1 (5 bases). Trimming took 6 bases from V and 7 from J, leaving 10 bases between them. The germline gives CDR1 SNHLY, CDR2 FYNNEI. The CDR3 has 12 amino acids. CDR3 nucleotide sequence: TGTGCCAGCAGCGGGGACTTGCAGCCCCAGCATTTT. Translating gives CASSGDLQPQHF.

The chain couples TRBV5-8 to TRBJ2-7, with unresolved D. CDR3 length: 14 amino acids. V lost 5 bases and J 2 bases, leaving 14 bases between the germline ends. Germline V CDR1 and CDR2: SGHTS, YDEGEE. For the CDR3, the DNA is TGTGCCAGCAGACTAACGACGGCCCCCTACGAGCAGTACTTC. Residues: CASRLTTAPYEQYF. Complete variable domain (other parts from reference TRBV5-8 and TRBJ2-7): EAGVTQSPTHLIKTRGQQATLRCSPISGHTSVYWYQQALGLGLQFLLWYDEGEERNRGNFPPRFSGRQFPNYSSELNVNALELEDSALYLCASRLTTAPYEQYFGPGTRLTVT.

This chain uses TRBV7-2 with TRBJ1-2, with D possibly TRBD1 on 6 matching bases. The V end lost 1 base, the J end lost 6 bases, and 9 bases lay between the germline ends. Germline assignment: CDR1 SGHTA and CDR2 FQGNSA. The CDR3 is 13 amino acids. The CDR3 nucleotides read TGTGCCAGCAGCTTAGAGGCAGGGGATGGCTACACCTTC. As protein: CASSLEAGDGYTF.

This clone turned up a few times. The chain couples TRBV20-1 to TRBJ2-2, with 8 bases identical to TRBD1. Germline values: CDR1 DFQATT, CDR2 SNEGSKA (reference sequence). The CDR3 length is 17 residues. The ends lost 3 bases at V and 3 bases at J; junction bases unmatched: 12. The CDR3 bases are TGCAGTGCTAGTGATCTGGGTGGACAGGGAGACACCGGGGAGCTGTTTTTT. It is translated as CSASDLGGQGDTGELFF.

The chain joins TRBV5-1 to TRBJ1-1; 7 bases line up with TRBD1. The CDR3 loop spans 14 amino acids. V lost 3 bases and J lost 4; bases outside the gene matches: 6. The V gene's germline CDR1 is SGHRS and CDR2 YFSETQ. The CDR3 is CASSSDRTTTEAFF. The CDR3 DNA follows: TGCGCCAGCAGCTCGGACAGGACCACCACTGAAGCTTTCTTT.

This chain connects TRBV21-1 to TRBJ2-3; TRBD2 is taken as the D call from the table, unchecked against the DNA. TRBV21-1 constitutes a pseudogene. This CDR3 is 16 amino acids long. The CDR3 region is CARGLAGGPSTDTQYF. CDR3 bases: TGTGCCAGAGGACTAGCGGGAGGGCCGAGCACAGATACGCAGTATTTT.

Only one count was recorded for this clone. The V and J genes are TRBV10-1 and TRBJ1-6, with D possibly matching TRBD1 (5 bases). Germline-derived CDR1 and CDR2 are WNHNN and SYGVQD (reference sequence). CDR3 size: 13 residues. V was cut by 6 bases and J by 7 bases, with 10 bases left in between. The DNA of the CDR3 is TGCGCCAGCAGCCGGGACTCCAATTCACCCCTCCACTTT. This gives the protein CASSRDSNSPLHF.

The chain links TRBV27 to TRBJ1-6, with 9 bases lining up with TRBD1. V trimming: 10 bases; J trimming: 8 bases; junction bases outside the gene matches: 6. Germline V gene lookup returns CDR1 MNHEY and CDR2 SMNVEV (reference sequence). The CDR3 loop spans 13 amino acids. The CDR3 DNA reads as TGTGCCATCGATGGACAGGGGCATTCACCCCTCCACTTT. Translation gives CAIDGQGHSPLHF.